The 3 T cell receptor beta chains listed next were all sequenced from one sample in a study of blood T cell repertoires in COVID-19. TCRdb keeps only in-frame clones here, not all; method: immunoSEQ multiplex PCR. The table shows about 120,000 clones, with roughly 82% occurring only once. Sequencing was performed on peripheral blood. Source of these receptors: a human donor in a cohort sampled during active COVID-19.

The CDR3 reads CASRRDRNSNQPQHF. As DNA, the CDR3 is TGCGCCAGCAGGAGAGACAGGAATAGCAATCAGCCCCAGCATTTT. This chain links TRBV5-1 with TRBJ1-5, with D perhaps TRBD1 (6 bases). The germline CDR1 and CDR2 sequences are SGHRS and YFSETQ. The CDR3 totals 15 residues. V shed 5 bases and J shed 0 bases, with 12 bases lying between them.

CDR3 in amino acids: CASSRGAGSNEKLFF. CDR3 sequence (DNA): TGTGCCAGCAGCCGCGGGGCGGGGAGTAATGAAAAACTGTTTTTT. The J gene is TRBJ1-4, the V gene TRBV7-6; D perhaps matches TRBD1 (5 bases). CDR3 length: 15 amino acids. V was cut by 5 bases and J by 4 bases, with 14 bases left in between. Germline-derived CDR1 and CDR2 are SGHVS and FNYEAQ.

The chain recombines TRBV13 with TRBJ1-6; 7 bases agree with TRBD1. Germline CDR1 is PRHDT and CDR2 is FYEKMQ (reference sequence). CDR3 size: 14 residues. V trimming: 3 bases; J trimming: 9 bases; junction bases outside the gene matches: 5. CDR3 residues: CASSFNRGSSPLHF. CDR3 nucleotide sequence: TGTGCCAGCAGCTTTAACAGGGGAAGTTCACCCCTCCACTTT.